This TCR beta chain originates from a study of T cells in tumors and immune-related adverse events. The protocol was immunoSEQ multiplex PCR, while the TCRdb copy is restricted to in-frame clones and leaves out a portion. The sample shows tens of thousands of clones, 75% to 95% of them seen only once. This clone was counted once. This CDR3 contains 17 residues. Germline CDR1 and CDR2: SGHNT and YENEEA. Trimming removed 0 bases from V and 7 bases from J, with 19 bases in between. The input for sequencing was lymph node tissue, taken from a patient treated with anti-PD-1 therapy. The chain uses TRBV11-3 and TRBJ2-1; D uncertain. The clonotype comes from a female donor with metastatic renal cell carcinoma. CDR3 sequence (DNA): TGTGCCAGCAGCTTAGATGCCTCCCTTCAGCAGTTGAATGAGCAGTTCTTC. It is translated as CASSLDASLQQLNEQFF.